This entry is about one T cell receptor beta chain. There is no known antigen for this receptor. It has no much larger one-base neighbor in the sample; base qualities were not kept. This sample stems from a study of T cells in Graves' hyperthyroidism and ophthalmopathy (dated by TCRdb to between 2019 and 2020). Study-wide context: Peripheral blood samples were taken at initial diagnosis, before any treatment was given. To identify TCR V-J signatures that set the groups apart, the researchers used a discovery cohort of roughly 100 patients, made up of 40 to 45 with Graves' ophthalmopathy and about 60 with stable Graves' hyperthyroidism. Whether ophthalmopathy could be predicted prospectively was tested in an independent validation cohort made up of approximately 19 hyperthyroidism patients plus 17 patients who later progressed to ophthalmopathy. For training and testing, the 100 or so patients in the discovery cohort were randomly divided in a 7:3 ratio. Thyroid tissue and blood T-cell repertoires from more than five Graves' hyperthyroidism patients were also compared in the study. Once sampling was done, hyperthyroidism patients were given methimazole at a starting dose of 30 mg daily, whereas ophthalmopathy patients were given high-dose intravenous methylprednisolone. The paper describes TCR Vbeta CDR3 sequencing of more than 120 peripheral blood samples, made up of roughly 45 ophthalmopathy patients, more than 70 hyperthyroidism patients and some 17 progressor patients.

The germline V gene (reference sequence) gives CDR1 as LGHDT and CDR2 as YNNKEL. The CDR3 covers 18 residues, taking in both the cysteine and the phenylalanine. Only the CDR3 part of the read is kept: 54 bases, read in frame from the first base. After removal of 2 bases from V and 5 bases from J, the junction retains 16 bases not matched to a gene. Moderately to severely active disease, a Clinical Activity Score of at least 3, a NOSPECS grade of at least 4, and a duration under 3 months were present in ophthalmopathy patients. The study excluded patients with uncontrolled infections, other autoimmune diseases, pregnancy or lactation. Clinical symptoms, serum thyroxine and TRAb, thyroid ultrasound, and orbital computed tomography formed the basis for the diagnoses. Ficoll-Paque density gradient centrifugation was used to isolate PBMCs from about 10 ml of fresh peripheral blood. Total RNA was extracted with Trizol reagent, and quality was checked on an Agilent 2100 Bioanalyzer.

General conclusions and limits of the study: Ophthalmopathy was separated from stable hyperthyroidism by a 13 V-J signature model, with 87.88% sensitivity and 81% to 82% specificity obtained in cross-validation and 80%/75% obtained in testing. In validation, the model predicted progression to ophthalmopathy a median of roughly 6.5 months before onset, with about 70% sensitivity and just under 75% specificity. Sample size was not statistically predetermined, and investigators were not blinded to group allocation. Most expanded thyroid clonotypes (frequency above 0.001) were also detected in blood, suggesting blood repertoires may reflect thyroid immune responses.

Amplification of TCR beta CDR3 regions was carried out from RNA transcripts. The TCR CDR3 was subjected to a first round of RT-PCR using the HTBI primer set and the Qiagen OneStep RT-PCR kit. Libraries were constructed in a second round of multiplex PCR, after which size selection and purification were carried out. Paired-end sequencing of the libraries was performed with 100 bp reads on an Illumina HiSeq2000. Processing in the source paper ran as follows. Raw data were processed with SOAPnuke, discarding reads with adapters, uncalled bases, mean Phred below 15, or no exact constant-primer or identifier match. High-quality paired reads were merged using COPE v1.2.5, and each unique nucleotide sequence was defined as a clonotype. Clonotypes were aligned to IMGT TRBV, TRBD and TRBJ reference segments using MiTCR v1.1. The analysis was restricted to V-J combinations with a frequency above 0.0001, which together covered 98% to 99.2% of the repertoires. A TCS score was defined as the ratio between F50 (clonal expansion) and ExV (chaos), using BLOSUM62-based TCRdist between CDR3 peptides within each V-J. Welch's t-statistics and random forest reduced fewer than 550 V-J features to under 15, which were used in a naive Bayes classifier (R e1071). Through fastp at Q25 and MiXCR, TCRdb rebuilt clones from the public reads, retaining in-frame beta chains. Rows matching on CDR3 protein sequence are summarized as one entry with the most common DNA and genes. TCRdb's processing, not the study's, gives the V and J calls here. This sample gives 350,000 or so distinct CDR3 sequences in total; 15% to 20% of them show up just once. In total, the top ten clones hold about a sixth of the sample.

Input material: blood. The TCR was taken from a woman between 40 and 50 years old with Graves' ophthalmopathy. The chain is encoded by TRBV3-1 joined to TRBJ2-7, and 9 junction bases match TRBD2. DNA sequence: TGTGCCAGCAGCCAACAAGAGCGTCTAGCGGGATGGAAGGACGAGCAGTACTTC. It translates as CASSQQERLAGWKDEQYF.